The following is a T cell receptor (beta chain) sequence with its context. Its specific antigen is unknown. Qualities for individual bases were not recorded, and no much larger clone is one base off. This sample was included in a study of blood T cell repertoires in COVID-19 (dated by TCRdb to about 2020). Some background on the complete study: The collaborator samples originated in the United States, Italy and Spain and spanned the acute and convalescent phases of COVID-19. The prospective study material was composed of cDNA or gDNA derived from T cells, B-cell-depleted T cells, or PBMCs. Subjects who had been exposed to COVID-19, were actively infected with it, or had recovered from it provided the deeply sampled blood TCRbeta repertoires that made up the dataset. The repertoires were released in a freely available public database intended as a resource for research on the immune response to SARS-CoV-2. A de-identified subject ID, COVID-19 status, age in years and sex were almost always included in the sample metadata. Samples were obtained from the ongoing ImmuneRACE study (first 160 participants) and from over 1,000 subjects provided by 6 global collaborators. Where available, HLA class I and class II types were taken from metadata supplied by the sample provider and were not determined by assay-based typing.

The CDR3 has 17 amino acids, counting the end cysteine and phenylalanine. Just CDR3 DNA is preserved here, 51 bases in frame from base 1. V was cut back by 5 bases and J by 6 bases, leaving a gap of 23 bases between them. CDR1 is given as SGHVT and CDR2 as SQSDAQ, both from the germline V gene. TCRbeta CDR3 regions were amplified from genomic DNA by means of the immunoSEQ Assay, a bias-controlled multiplex PCR. On the authors' methods: Nucleated cell counts per sample were estimated from amplification of reference gene primers within the assay. Sequence reads were collapsed and filtered to measure the absolute abundance of every unique TCRbeta CDR3 rearrangement. For each sample, productive Simpson clonality was calculated by taking the square root of Simpson's diversity index across productive rearrangements. Sourced from immuneACCESS, this table was stored by TCRdb with only in-frame sequences that have V and J called. A share of the clones is absent; for the studies checked, an unresolved V gene accounts for under half, and the remainder has no known explanation. V, J and clone size are taken as reported in that table, and D and trimming were inferred from the DNA itself. The sample table contains about 130,000 clones; only one count was recorded for around 81% of them. The top ten hold 3.8% of the sample.

Results the study describes overall, beyond this receptor: The quantity of clinical and demographic metadata differed by source and by participant and was supplied without curation.

The collaborating institutions used their own protocols to collect whole blood in K2EDTA tubes. For TCRbeta analysis, collaborator samples were shipped as frozen whole blood, as isolated PBMCs, or as DNA extracted from either sample type. The TCR comes from a woman between 50 and 59 years old with acute or convalescent COVID-19. The source material was peripheral blood. The rearranged segments are TRBV7-4 and TRBJ1-5; the D gene is possibly TRBD1, with 5 bases matching. The CDR3 loop reads CASSPKRSRVLFQPQHF. The nucleotides read TGTGCCAGCAGCCCCAAAAGGTCCAGGGTTTTGTTTCAGCCCCAGCATTTT.